The 19 T cell receptor beta chains given below trace back to one sample, sequenced in a study of blood T cell repertoires in COVID-19. The data were produced by immunoSEQ multiplex PCR, yet TCRdb's version contains in-frame clones alone and is incomplete. In the table there are about 150,000 clones, over 65% of which are singletons. Sequencing was performed on peripheral blood. The source of these receptors is a man older than 75 with acute or convalescent COVID-19.

This clone has a handful of counts. The chain is built from TRBV5-6 and TRBJ1-1, with no clear D. CDR1 and CDR2 (germline): SGHDT, YYEEEE. The CDR3 loop spans 12 amino acids. V lost 4 bases, J lost 2 bases, and 6 bases lay in between. The CDR3: CASSTDNTEAFF. Here the CDR3 DNA reads TGTGCCAGCAGCACAGATAACACTGAAGCTTTCTTT.

The genes are TRBV11-3 and TRBJ2-2; 7 bases fit TRBD2. The J segment lost 7 bases and the V segment lost 4 bases, leaving 3 bases of the junction unmatched. The CDR3 contains 13 residues. Germline CDR1 reads SGHNT; CDR2 reads YENEEA. The CDR3: CASSWGEGGELFF. CDR3 DNA: TGTGCCAGCAGCTGGGGGGAGGGCGGGGAGCTGTTTTTT. The full variable domain, with the rest looked up from reference TRBV11-3 and TRBJ2-2, is EAGVVQSPRYKIIEKKQPVAFWCNPISGHNTLYWYLQNLGQGPELLIRYENEEAVDDSQLPKDRFSAERLKGVDSTLKIQPAELGDSAVYLCASSWGEGGELFFGEGSRLTVL.

The table lists this clone with a few counts. CDR3 region: CASSVLQGFFGTGELFF. As DNA, the CDR3 is TGTGCCAGCAGCGTCCTCCAGGGTTTTTTCGGCACCGGGGAGCTGTTTTTT. The chain uses TRBV9 and TRBJ2-2; maybe TRBD1 (5 bases). Between the trimmed V and J ends, which lost 2 bases and 4 bases, there was a span of 18 bases. Looked up from germline, CDR1 is SGDLS and CDR2 is YYNGEE. CDR3 size: 17 residues.

The J gene is TRBJ2-7, the V gene TRBV7-9, with 7 bases that match TRBD1. V was pared by 5 bases and J by 0 bases, with 10 bases of the junction left unmatched. Germline values: CDR1 SEHNR, CDR2 FQNEAQ (reference sequence). CDR3 length: 16 amino acids. The CDR3 nucleotides read TGTGCCAGCAGCGGAGAGACAGGGTCGGGCTCCTACGAGCAGTACGTC. It is translated as CASSGETGSGSYEQYV.

The chain recombines TRBV9 with TRBJ2-2; unclear D gene. The CDR3 length is 16 residues. Germline CDR1 is SGDLS and CDR2 is YYNGEE. V was shortened by 1 base and J by 3 bases, with 13 bases between the two germline ends. CDR3 in DNA: TGTGCCAGCAGCGTAACCCTAGACCGGGACACCGGGGAGCTGTTTTTT. Encoded protein: CASSVTLDRDTGELFF. Full variable domain (rest looked up from reference TRBV9 and TRBJ2-2): DSGVTQTPKHLITATGQRVTLRCSPRSGDLSVYWYQQSLDQGLQFLIQYYNGEERAKGNILERFSAQQFPDLHSELNLSSLELGDSALYFCASSVTLDRDTGELFFGEGSRLTVL.

The J gene is TRBJ1-1, the V gene TRBV5-1, with a tentative D call TRBD1 (6 bases). There are 15 residues in the CDR3. Germline V gives CDR1 SGHRS, CDR2 YFSETQ. V was cut by 0 bases and J by 5 bases, with 14 bases left in between. The CDR3 bases are TGCGCCAGCAGCTTGGCTACAGGGAGGGGGACTGAAGCTTTCTTT. This codes for CASSLATGRGTEAFF.

This chain joins TRBV2 and TRBJ2-1; 7 positions match TRBD1. This CDR3 comprises 14 residues. The germline gives CDR1 SNHLY, CDR2 FYNNEI. Trimming at V came to 7 bases and at J to 0 bases, leaving 3 bases not matched to a gene. Here the CDR3 DNA reads TGTGCCAGCACTTGGGACAGCTCCTACAATGAGCAGTTCTTC. Protein: CASTWDSSYNEQFF.

The rearrangement links TRBV12-5 to TRBJ2-2; 12 bases map to TRBD2. The V gene end was trimmed by 5 bases and the J gene end by 4 bases; junction bases not matched to a gene: 5. The CDR3 runs to 16 residues. Germline V gene sequence: CDR1 LGHNT, CDR2 FRNRAP. The CDR3 region has the DNA TGTGCTAGTGGTCCTAGCGGGGGGGCTGGCACCGGGGAGCTGTTTTTT. It specifies CASGPSGGAGTGELFF.

This chain connects TRBV24-1 to TRBJ1-1; TRBD1 is a possible D gene (5 bases). The CDR3 runs to 15 residues. Deletions cut 2 bases from V and 4 bases from J, with 13 bases between. Germline CDR1 and CDR2: KGHDR and SFDVKD. For the CDR3, the DNA is TGTGCCACCAGTGATTCGGGCAGGGAGGGCACTGAAGCTTTCTTT. Protein product: CATSDSGREGTEAFF.

The chain has TRBV9 and TRBJ1-3, with a possible D match to TRBD1 (6 bases). Germline V CDR1 and CDR2: SGDLS, YYNGEE. The V end lost 3 bases, the J end lost 4 bases, and 17 bases lay between the germline ends. The CDR3 covers 16 residues. DNA of the CDR3: TGTGCCAGCAGCGCTTTCGGGGGGGCAGGAGGAAACACCATATATTTT. Its translation is CASSAFGGAGGNTIYF.

This clone came up a few times. J is TRBJ1-2 and V is TRBV6-5; no firm D call. Germline CDR1 MNHEY, CDR2 SVGAGI. V was clipped by 10 bases and J by 8 bases, with 20 bases between them. CDR3 length: 13 amino acids. In DNA form, the CDR3 reads TGTGCCACCTACCCTCCGTACTTCGGGGGCTACACCTTC. Protein product: CATYPPYFGGYTF.

This rearrangement joins TRBV5-1 to TRBJ2-5; TRBD1 matches at 10 bases. The CDR3 covers 16 residues. Germline CDR1 SGHRS, CDR2 YFSETQ. Trimming at V came to 1 base and at J to 5 bases, leaving 8 bases not matched to a gene. The DNA of the CDR3 is TGCGCCAGCAGCTTGCGAGTGACAGGGGGCGGTGAGACCCAGTACTTC. Its translation: CASSLRVTGGGETQYF.

The count of this clone is one. The CDR3 here is CASSAQGNRATDTQYF. The CDR3 DNA reads TGTGCCAGCAGCGCGCAGGGAAATCGGGCCACAGATACGCAGTATTTT. This rearrangement joins TRBV9 to TRBJ2-3; maybe TRBD1 (5 bases). This CDR3 region has 16 residues. Between the trimmed V and J ends, which lost 3 bases and 2 bases, there was a span of 16 bases. Germline CDR1 reads SGDLS; CDR2 reads YYNGEE.

This clone has more than one count but fewer than ten. The chain recombines TRBV7-2 with TRBJ1-1; 7 bases map to TRBD1. This CDR3 contains 14 residues. Germline V CDR1 and CDR2: SGHTA, FQGNSA. Trimming at V came to 6 bases and at J to 2 bases, leaving 6 bases not matched to a gene. The CDR3 spells CASRPDRANTEAFF. In DNA form, the CDR3 reads TGTGCCAGCAGACCCGACAGGGCTAACACTGAAGCTTTCTTT.

This chain connects TRBV5-1 to TRBJ1-2; 7 bases fit TRBD1. Losses at the gene ends were 0 bases for V and 3 bases for J; bases not matched to a gene: 2. The CDR3 consists of 14 residues. Looked up from germline, CDR1 is SGHRS and CDR2 is YFSETQ. CDR3 sequence: CASSLEGADYGYTF. The CDR3 DNA follows: TGCGCCAGCAGCTTGGAGGGGGCGGACTATGGCTACACCTTC.

The rearrangement links TRBV19 to TRBJ2-3, with 9 positions matching TRBD2. The CDR3 has 15 residues. In germline, CDR1 is LNHDA, CDR2 SQIVND (reference sequence). V lost 6 bases, J lost 4 bases, and 8 bases stayed unmatched. CDR3 loop: CASRSLAGSADTQYF. In DNA, the CDR3 is TGTGCCAGTAGAAGTCTAGCGGGGTCGGCAGATACGCAGTATTTT.

The V and J genes are TRBV19 and TRBJ1-1; possible D gene TRBD1, 5 bases. CDR3 length: 13 residues. The V gene lost 2 bases and the J gene lost 9 bases, with 13 bases spanning the gap. Germline CDR1 is LNHDA and CDR2 is SQIVND (reference sequence). DNA for the CDR3: TGTGCCAGTAGTATAAGCAGGGAAACCAAAGCTTTCTTT. Translation: CASSISRETKAFF.

The chain couples TRBV10-1 to TRBJ2-5; 7 bases match TRBD2. The germline V gene encodes CDR1 WNHNN and CDR2 SYGVQD (reference sequence). With 6 bases clipped from V and 5 bases from J, the junction kept 6 bases outside the gene matches. This CDR3 region has 13 residues. The CDR3 protein is CASSTGGGETQYF. The CDR3 bases are TGCGCCAGCAGCACGGGGGGAGGTGAGACCCAGTACTTC.

The chain joins TRBV5-8 to TRBJ2-6; 8 nucleotides match TRBD2. The V segment lost 1 base and the J segment 2 bases; nucleotides outside the gene matches: 5. The germline V gene has CDR1 SGHTS and CDR2 YDEGEE. CDR3 length: 17 amino acids. CDR3 in amino acids: CASSLFGGAAGANVLTF. DNA of the CDR3: TGTGCCAGCAGCTTGTTCGGGGGGGCGGCTGGGGCCAACGTCCTGACTTTC.